The clone carrying this T cell receptor beta chain occurred a few times. The germline V gene has CDR1 MNHNS and CDR2 SASEGT. The CDR3 is made up of 16 amino acids. The germline V and J ends were trimmed by 7 bases and 4 bases, with 21 bases remaining between them. The data stem from a study of T-cell reconstitution after alpha-beta-depleted transplantation in children. During its preparation, the TCRbeta library received unique molecular identifiers. TCRdb analysed the PCR reads with MiXCR anew, one entry per CDR3 protein. The sample yields around 500,000 distinct CDR3 sequences, about an eighth seen once.

The V gene is TRBV6-1, the J gene TRBJ2-3, with D possibly matching TRBD1 (5 bases). This TCR was sampled from a human donor who donated a stem cell graft to a child with combined immunodeficiency. The sample here was PBMCs from the stem cell graft donor, taken from the stem cell graft. Here the CDR3 DNA reads TGTGCCAGCAATAAACGACAGATCCCAGAGGCAGATACGCAGTATTTT. Residues: CASNKRQIPEADTQYF.